This TCR beta chain was recovered during a study of beta chain features in type 1 diabetes (dated 2018 in TCRdb). Some background on the complete study: Mean age, gender distribution, total cell number and subset yield did not differ between patients and healthy donors. Across all samples, fewer than 110,000,000 sorted cells were examined, and cell number per subset correlated strongly with RNA yield. The study compared the TCRB repertoires of sorted circulating CD4+ T cell subsets in recently diagnosed type 1 diabetes patients with those in matched healthy donors. Naive and central memory subsets were obtained from all 30 or so donors, but regulatory and stem cell-like memory subsets were isolated from only 8 patients and 8 healthy donors. Study-wide findings and limitations: Shorter templates might be favored by PCR, yet because patient and control samples were amplified and corrected together, any such skew would affect both groups equally. A moderate but significant shortening of TCRB CDR3 length was observed in type 1 diabetes patients in all four CD4+ subsets. Naive, central memory and regulatory TCRB repertoires appeared more similar among patients than among healthy donors. Because small numbers of individuals were included in the HLA sub-analyses, any influence of HLA type on TCRB rearrangement was left unresolved. Sequencing cDNA rather than genomic DNA could over-represent highly expressing activated cells, although activation and CD3 levels did not differ between groups. At VDJ recombination sites, patients with type 1 diabetes made fewer insertions and deleted more nucleotides, a pattern implying thymic rearrangement abnormalities.

This clone appeared a few times. Its binding antigen is unknown. Per-base qualities were not stored, and no clone one base away is much larger. Different DNA sequences within this sample yield the same CDR3. Trimmed from V: 5 bases; trimmed from J: 5 bases; junction bases lacking a gene match: 2. The CDR3 contains 13 residues, cysteine and phenylalanine counted. The only DNA kept is the CDR3, 39 bases in frame from the first base. Sequences SEHNR (CDR1) and FQNEAQ (CDR2) are obtained from the germline V gene (reference sequence). All of the isolated RNA was reverse transcribed with the High Capacity cDNA Reverse Transcription Kit, so expressed TCRB transcripts were sequenced. Naive, central memory and regulatory T cell samples underwent deep immunoSEQ sequencing, averaging around 3.9 million total reads per sample. Sorted cells were lysed in RLT buffer and RNA was extracted with DNase-treated RNeasy Micro or Mini kits, depending on cell number. Each cell subset was processed separately to prevent cross-contamination, with patient and healthy donor samples processed together. The immunoSEQ multiplex PCR was used to amplify TCRB sequences from cDNA, yielding 87-bp fragments that span the CDR3 region. The amplicons were sequenced using the Illumina HiSeq platform. The original pipeline was this. Synthetic template baselines were used to correct PCR bias computationally, reads within Hamming distance 2 were collapsed together, and singletons that could not be merged were discarded. Reads were aligned against IMGT to assign V, D and J genes, CDR3 length and insertions or deletions at six rearrangement sites. Within each subset, clonotype counts were normalized to sorted cell number, and only after that were true diversity and Gini coefficients computed with the tcR R package. Repertoire sharing was quantified using the overlap coefficient calculated on TCRB nucleotide sequences. TCRdb carries this immuneACCESS record with in-frame sequences only. Its versions omit some clonotypes, under half of them owing to an unresolved V gene in the studies checked, with the rest unexplained. That table gives V, J and clone size, and the DNA gave D and trimming. The sample table contains 150,000 to 200,000 clones; only one count was recorded for under 9.5% of them. The ten most abundant clones make up 0.5% of the sample.

Each donor gave one peripheral blood draw, averaging approximately 120 mL, which was collected into heparinised tubes. Using a panel that included CD45RO, CCR7, CD25, CD127, CD95 and CD27, naive, central memory, regulatory and stem cell-like memory CD4+ T cells were sorted on a BD FACSAria II. All sorted populations exceeded 95% purity. PBMCs were separated immediately by Lymphoprep density gradient centrifugation and were stained directly, without being cultured. Samples were stained and sorted in pairs, with one healthy donor and one patient per experiment, so that batch effects were minimized. The sequenced sample was central memory CD4+ T cells from blood. This receptor was identified in a man between 18 and 29 years old with type 1 diabetes. The chain uses TRBV7-9 and TRBJ1-4, with 7 bases matching TRBD1. The CDR3 region: CASSRGQNEKLFF. The DNA is TGTGCCAGCAGCAGGGGACAGAATGAAAAACTGTTTTTT.